The 32 T cell receptor beta chains given below trace back to one sample, sequenced in a study of neoadjuvant nivolumab and ipilimumab in lung cancer. Assay: immunoSEQ multiplex PCR; the TCRdb copy retains only in-frame clones and omits some. The sample holds 25,000 to 30,000 clones, 82% seen once. Sequenced here: tumor tissue, sampled after neoadjuvant nivolumab, alone or with ipilimumab, at or shortly before surgery. The source of these receptors is an adult with non-small cell lung cancer.

V usage is TRBV7-2 and J usage is TRBJ1-1, with 7 nucleotides matching TRBD1. V was clipped by 5 bases and J by 3 bases; unmatched bases: 9. The CDR3 length is 15 residues. The germline CDR1 and CDR2 sequences are SGHTA and FQGNSA. The CDR3 loop is CASSPQTGMDTEAFF. The CDR3 coding sequence is TGTGCCAGCAGCCCGCAGACAGGGATGGACACTGAAGCTTTCTTT.

The chain employs TRBV30 and TRBJ2-7, with D possibly TRBD1 on 6 matching bases. CDR1 is GTSNPN, CDR2 SVGIG, per germline (reference sequence). This CDR3 has 14 amino acids. The V gene lost 1 base and the J gene lost 4 bases, with 14 bases spanning the gap. CDR3 residues: CAWSAGTGKYEQYF. The CDR3 DNA is TGTGCCTGGAGTGCGGGAACAGGGAAATACGAGCAGTACTTC.

The chain carries TRBV5-4 and TRBJ2-1; 7 bases line up with TRBD2. The CDR3 runs to 17 residues. With 5 bases clipped from V and 6 bases from J, the junction kept 17 bases outside the gene matches. CDR1 and CDR2 (germline): SGHNT, YYREEE (reference sequence). This chain's CDR3 is CASRSSGPNGPLNEQFF. The CDR3 DNA sequence: TGTGCCAGCAGGTCTAGCGGCCCCAACGGACCCCTCAATGAGCAGTTCTTC. Full variable domain (rest looked up from reference TRBV5-4 and TRBJ2-1): ETGVTQSPTHLIKTRGQQVTLRCSSQSGHNTVSWYQQALGQGPQFIFQYYREEENGRGNFPPRFSGLQFPNYSSELNVNALELDDSALYLCASRSSGPNGPLNEQFFGPGTRLTVL.

This rearrangement joins TRBV5-1 to TRBJ2-5, with D maybe TRBD2 (6 bases). The V and J ends lost 3 bases and 1 base respectively, with 10 bases between them. Germline CDR1 is SGHRS and CDR2 is YFSETQ. The CDR3 totals 14 residues. CDR3 bases: TGCGCCAGCAGCTCGGGGACTCCCCAAGAGACCCAGTACTTC. This encodes CASSSGTPQETQYF.

The V call is TRBV7-9, the J call TRBJ2-7; possibly TRBD2 for D (6 bases). CDR3 size: 16 residues. The V gene lost 1 base and the J gene lost 0 bases, with 13 bases spanning the gap. Germline values: CDR1 SEHNR, CDR2 FQNEAQ (reference sequence). The CDR3 region is CASSLVGSGSSYEQYF. Written as DNA, the CDR3 is TGTGCCAGCAGCTTAGTGGGGTCCGGGAGCTCCTACGAGCAGTACTTC.

The chain links TRBV2 to TRBJ1-2; possible D gene TRBD1, 6 bases. CDR3 length: 15 amino acids. Germline V lookup: CDR1 SNHLY, CDR2 FYNNEI. V lost 6 bases to trimming and J lost 0 bases, with 14 bases between them. The CDR3 DNA sequence: TGTGCCAGCAGCCAGGACAGATTAGCTAACTATGGCTACACCTTC. This sequence encodes CASSQDRLANYGYTF.

The V call is TRBV5-1, the J call TRBJ2-2; 9 nucleotides match TRBD1. J lost 4 bases, V lost 1 base, and 8 bases had no gene match. This CDR3 comprises 17 residues. In germline, CDR1 is SGHRS, CDR2 YFSETQ. The CDR3 region is CASSLRPGQGSTGELFF. The CDR3 region has the DNA TGCGCCAGCAGCTTGCGGCCGGGACAGGGTTCCACCGGGGAGCTGTTTTTT.

The chain employs TRBV6-6 and TRBJ1-5; tentatively, D is TRBD1 (5 bases). V gave up 6 bases and J gave up 5 bases, with 11 bases separating them. The CDR3 length is 13 residues. Germline V gives CDR1 MNHNY, CDR2 SVGAGI (reference sequence). Here the CDR3 reads CASSLLGDQPQHF. The CDR3 DNA reads TGTGCCAGCAGCCTCTTGGGGGATCAGCCCCAGCATTTT.

CDR3 region: CASRQGELISGNTIYF. The CDR3 DNA follows: TGCGCCAGCAGACAGGGGGAACTTATCTCTGGAAACACCATATATTTT. The V and J genes are TRBV5-1 and TRBJ1-3; 8 nucleotides line up with TRBD1. Germline V gives CDR1 SGHRS, CDR2 YFSETQ. This CDR3 region has 16 residues. The trim removed 5 bases at V and 0 bases at J, leaving 7 bases unmatched.

The chain uses TRBV30 and TRBJ2-3; D perhaps matches TRBD2 (5 bases). Trimming cost V 4 bases and J 3 bases, with 17 bases left between them. The CDR3 totals 15 residues. CDR1 and CDR2 (germline): GTSNPN, SVGIG (reference sequence). The CDR3 nucleotides are TGTGCCTGGACCTCAGCGGCGGACTTAACAGATACGCAGTATTTT. Residues: CAWTSAADLTDTQYF.

CDR3 region: CASSLGGLGSTYNEQFF. The CDR3 DNA is TGTGCCAGCAGCTTAGGAGGTTTAGGCAGCACCTACAATGAGCAGTTCTTC. This chain connects TRBV13 to TRBJ2-1; D is uncertain. Germline V gene lookup returns CDR1 PRHDT and CDR2 FYEKMQ (reference sequence). Trimming shortened V by 0 bases and J by 2 bases, and 14 bases separated the two germline ends. The CDR3 covers 17 residues.

This rearrangement joins TRBV6-5 to TRBJ1-1; D possibly corresponds to TRBD1 (5 bases). CDR1 is MNHEY and CDR2 is SVGAGI in the germline V gene. V was shortened by 5 bases and J by 1 base, with 5 bases between the two germline ends. CDR3 length: 12 amino acids. CDR3 in amino acids: CASSGTNTEAFF. The CDR3 DNA reads as TGTGCCAGCAGTGGGACGAACACTGAAGCTTTCTTT.

This clone was recorded once. This same CDR3 is encoded by further DNA sequences in the sample. The chain joins TRBV29-1 to TRBJ2-5; no reliable D call. The germline V gene has CDR1 SQVTM and CDR2 ANQGSEA. This CDR3 spans 11 amino acids. V was shortened by 2 bases and J by 2 bases, with 3 bases between the two germline ends. Here the CDR3 reads CSVERQETQYF. CDR3 nucleotide sequence: TGCAGCGTTGAACGGCAAGAGACCCAGTACTTC.

The chain combines TRBV5-4 with TRBJ2-6; 7 bases map to TRBD2. J gave up 3 bases and V 4 bases, and 7 bases lay outside the gene matches. The CDR3 spans 16 residues. The germline V gene encodes CDR1 SGHNT and CDR2 YYREEE (reference sequence). The CDR3 DNA is TGTGCCAGCAGCGCGGGAGTCAGGCGTGGGGCCAACGTCCTGACTTTC. The encoded protein is CASSAGVRRGANVLTF.

The rearrangement uses TRBV7-9 and TRBJ2-3; D remains ambiguous. The germline V gene has CDR1 SEHNR and CDR2 FQNEAQ (reference sequence). This CDR3 comprises 12 residues. Trimming took 3 bases from V and 5 from J, leaving 6 bases between them. This CDR3 is CASSFQQDTQYF. The CDR3 DNA reads as TGTGCCAGCAGCTTCCAACAAGATACGCAGTATTTT.

CDR3 nucleotide sequence: TGTGCCAGCAGCTTAGAGGGGGGTGGCGGCCAGTACTTC. Protein: CASSLEGGGGQYF. The V and J genes are TRBV11-2 and TRBJ2-5, with a possible D match to TRBD2 (6 bases). V was pared by 0 bases and J by 10 bases, with 12 bases between. This CDR3 is 13 amino acids long. Germline loops: CDR1 SGHAT, CDR2 FQNNGV.

V gene TRBV6-5 combines with J gene TRBJ1-2; D remains unclear. Germline loops: CDR1 MNHEY, CDR2 SVGAGI. This CDR3 has 12 residues. Trimming shortened V by 0 bases and J by 8 bases, and 7 bases separated the two germline ends. The CDR3 reads CASSYSNRGYTF. The CDR3 DNA reads TGTGCCAGCAGTTACTCTAATAGGGGCTACACCTTC.

The J gene is TRBJ2-3, the V gene TRBV11-2; D call uncertain. Deletions cut 6 bases from V and 2 bases from J, with 3 bases between. The length of the CDR3 is 11 residues. The V gene's germline CDR1 is SGHAT and CDR2 FQNNGV. Written as DNA, the CDR3 is TGTGCCAGCAGGTACACAGATACGCAGTATTTT. This codes for CASRYTDTQYF.

This sequence joins TRBV6-5 and TRBJ1-4, with a weak D call TRBD1 (5 bases). The length of the CDR3 is 12 residues. Germline values: CDR1 MNHEY, CDR2 SVGAGI. With 4 bases removed from V and 8 bases from J, the gap between germline ends came to 8 bases. In DNA form, the CDR3 reads TGTGCCAGCAGTTCCCGGGGGGAAAAACTGTTTTTT. It codes for CASSSRGEKLFF.

The chain couples TRBV28 to TRBJ2-7; no clear D. The CDR3 is 10 amino acids. The germline V gene has CDR1 MDHEN and CDR2 SYDVKM. The V and J ends lost 6 bases and 3 bases respectively, with 3 bases between them. The CDR3 reads CASSGYEQYF. The CDR3 bases are TGTGCCAGCAGCGGCTACGAGCAGTACTTC.

This chain joins TRBV30 and TRBJ1-2; D gene uncertain. The V gene's germline CDR1 is GTSNPN and CDR2 SVGIG (reference sequence). Trimming stripped 2 bases from V and 1 base from J, with 8 bases between. This CDR3 has 13 amino acids. The CDR3 spells CAWSTTLNYGYTF. In nucleotides, the CDR3 is TGTGCCTGGAGTACGACACTTAACTATGGCTACACCTTC.

In this sample, this clone turned up a few times. The chain has TRBV10-3 and TRBJ2-2, with TRBD1 matching over 7 bases. Germline V lookup: CDR1 ENHRY, CDR2 SYGVKD. The junction had 4 bases not matched to a gene; V was cut back by 2 bases and J by 4 bases. This CDR3 comprises 15 residues. The CDR3 bases are TGTGCCATCAGTGAGATAACAGGGGTCACCGGGGAGCTGTTTTTT. Encoded protein: CAISEITGVTGELFF.

V is TRBV10-3 and J is TRBJ2-2; D is uncertain. The germline gives CDR1 ENHRY, CDR2 SYGVKD. The length of the CDR3 is 13 residues. V gave up 11 bases and J gave up 1 base, with 11 bases separating them. The CDR3 nucleotides read TGTGCCGCCGCCCGACAGAACACCGGGGAGCTGTTTTTT. It codes for CAAARQNTGELFF.

The rearrangement joins TRBV18 to TRBJ1-2; the D gene is possibly TRBD1 (5 bases). Germline-derived CDR1 and CDR2 are KGHSH and LQKENI. V lost 6 bases, J lost 4 bases, and 15 bases lay in between. The CDR3 consists of 14 residues. CDR3 amino acids: CASSPGRGSYGYTF. The CDR3 DNA reads as TGTGCCAGCTCGCCAGGGAGAGGCTCCTATGGCTACACCTTC.

In its sample, this clone ranks as medium-sized. The CDR3 sequence is CASSSLGKNTEAFF. The CDR3 DNA follows: TGTGCCAGCAGTTCCCTGGGGAAAAACACTGAAGCTTTCTTT. The chain combines TRBV28 with TRBJ1-1; no firm D call. Trimming cost V 4 bases and J 2 bases, with 11 bases left between them. Germline loops: CDR1 MDHEN, CDR2 SYDVKM. This CDR3 is built from 14 residues.

The chain uses TRBV10-2 and TRBJ2-3, with 13 bases lining up with TRBD2. Losses at the gene ends were 2 bases for V and 4 bases for J; bases not matched to a gene: 6. CDR1 is WSHSY and CDR2 is SAAADI in the germline V gene. There are 17 residues in the CDR3. CDR3 sequence (DNA): TGCGCCAGCAGTGAGCGGGGACTAGCGGGACCATCAGATACGCAGTATTTT. This codes for CASSERGLAGPSDTQYF.

The rearrangement links TRBV11-1 to TRBJ1-2; D is ambiguous. V was clipped by 5 bases and J by 1 base, with 11 bases between them. Germline V lookup: CDR1 SGHAT, CDR2 FQDESV (reference sequence). The CDR3 runs 14 residues. This chain's CDR3 is CASSPGMVNYGYTF. The CDR3 nucleotides read TGTGCCAGCAGCCCCGGGATGGTTAACTATGGCTACACCTTC.

The CDR3: CASSPPGVDEKLFF. The DNA for the CDR3 is TGTGCCAGCTCACCCCCAGGGGTAGATGAAAAACTGTTTTTT. The chain recombines TRBV18 with TRBJ1-4; D is possibly TRBD1 (6 bases). The germline gives CDR1 KGHSH, CDR2 LQKENI. The germline V and J ends were trimmed by 3 bases and 6 bases, with 11 bases remaining between them. CDR3 length: 14 residues.

The table lists this clone with a few counts. The V and J genes are TRBV2 and TRBJ2-7, with unresolved D. This CDR3 has 14 residues. Germline V gene sequence: CDR1 SNHLY, CDR2 FYNNEI. Trimming pared 4 bases from V and 0 bases from J, leaving 10 bases between. DNA of the CDR3: TGTGCCAGCAGTGTGGGCGGCAGCTCCTACGAGCAGTACTTC. This codes for CASSVGGSSYEQYF.

For the CDR3, the DNA is TGTGCCTGGAGTGTAGAGGATTTAGGACCCCAGCATTTT. Protein product: CAWSVEDLGPQHF. The V gene is TRBV30, the J gene TRBJ1-5; D is undetermined. The CDR3 covers 13 residues. V was pared by 0 bases and J by 10 bases, with 13 bases between. The V gene's germline CDR1 is GTSNPN and CDR2 SVGIG (reference sequence).

The CDR3 DNA reads TGTGCCAGCAGCTTAGCTATGACGGGACCAGATACGCAGTATTTT. Protein sequence: CASSLAMTGPDTQYF. V gene TRBV11-3 combines with J gene TRBJ2-3, with D possibly called TRBD1 or TRBD2 (5 bases each). With 1 base removed from V and 4 bases from J, the gap between germline ends came to 12 bases. Germline V gene data show CDR1 as SGHNT and CDR2 as YENEEA. This CDR3 spans 15 amino acids.

The chain carries TRBV7-9 and TRBJ2-1; 7 nucleotides align to TRBD2. This CDR3 region has 16 residues. After removal of 0 bases from V and 5 bases from J, the junction contained 7 bases not matched to a gene. The V gene's germline CDR1 is SEHNR and CDR2 FQNEAQ (reference sequence). In DNA, the CDR3 is TGTGCCAGCAGCTTAGCCCTGTGGGAGGGCCACAATGAGCAGTTCTTC. It is translated as CASSLALWEGHNEQFF.